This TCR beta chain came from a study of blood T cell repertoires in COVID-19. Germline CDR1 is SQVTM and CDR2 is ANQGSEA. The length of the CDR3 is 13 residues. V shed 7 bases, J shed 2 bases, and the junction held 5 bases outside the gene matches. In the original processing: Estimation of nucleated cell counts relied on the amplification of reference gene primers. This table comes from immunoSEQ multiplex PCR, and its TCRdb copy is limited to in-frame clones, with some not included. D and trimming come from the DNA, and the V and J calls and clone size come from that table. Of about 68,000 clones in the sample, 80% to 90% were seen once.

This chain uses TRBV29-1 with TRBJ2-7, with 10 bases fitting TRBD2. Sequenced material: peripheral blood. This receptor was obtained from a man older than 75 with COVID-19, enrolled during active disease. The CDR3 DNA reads TGCAGCGGGGTAGCGGGGGGTACCTACGAGCAGTACTTC. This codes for CSGVAGGTYEQYF.